The 26 T cell receptor beta chains below come from one sample, sequenced in a study of cytomegalovirus exposure and HLA in healthy donors. Use of 60 Vbeta and 13 Jbeta primers characterized the PCR. The method was immunoSEQ multiplex PCR; TCRdb's version includes in-frame clones alone and lacks a portion of them. The table shows 150,000 to 250,000 clones, with around 86% occurring only once. The sequenced sample was PBMCs. These receptors all stem from a woman aged 45-65 years in good health and CMV-seropositive.

This chain connects TRBV2 to TRBJ2-5, with D uncertain. This CDR3 region has 13 residues. Trimming stripped 2 bases from V and 2 bases from J, with 6 bases between. Germline-derived CDR1 and CDR2 are SNHLY and FYNNEI. The CDR3 coding sequence is TGTGCCAGCAGTGAAAACGGGCAAGAGACCCAGTACTTC. It translates to CASSENGQETQYF.

This clone was picked up a small number of times. DNA of the CDR3: TGTGCCAGCACCAAGGCGGTAGATAGCAATCAGCCCCAGCATTTT. It encodes CASTKAVDSNQPQHF. This sequence joins TRBV6-4 and TRBJ1-5; D is uncertain. Trimming shortened V by 7 bases and J by 0 bases, and 13 bases separated the two germline ends. Germline-derived CDR1 and CDR2 are MRHNA and SNTAGT. This CDR3 has 15 residues.

V and J are TRBV4-1 and TRBJ2-1; the match to TRBD2 covers 15 bases. V lost 4 bases and J lost 8; bases outside the gene matches: 3. CDR3 size: 15 residues. CDR1 is MGHRA, CDR2 YSYEKL, per germline. The CDR3 nucleotides are TGCGCCAGCAGCCCGGGACTAGCGGGGGGCGATGAGCAGTTCTTC. Its protein is CASSPGLAGGDEQFF.

V and J are TRBV7-5 and TRBJ2-3; the table's TRBD2 call for D was not verified on the DNA. TRBV7-5 is described as a pseudogene. The CDR3 sequence is 14 residues long. The CDR3 region has the DNA TGTGTCAGAAGCTTCCCTAGACTAGCAGATACGCAGTATTTT. Its protein product is CVRSFPRLADTQYF.

V is TRBV4-3 and J is TRBJ1-2; 10 nucleotides line up with TRBD1. The ends lost 4 bases at V and 1 base at J; junction bases unmatched: 3. Germline assignment: CDR1 LGHNA and CDR2 YSLEER. The CDR3 is made up of 15 amino acids. The CDR3 DNA reads TGCGCCAGCAGCCTCGGGACAGGGGATAACTATGGCTACACCTTC. Its protein product is CASSLGTGDNYGYTF.

The V call is TRBV5-1, the J call TRBJ1-3; a possible D gene is TRBD1 (5 bases). The CDR3 has 13 amino acids. Deletions cut 7 bases from V and 0 bases from J, with 8 bases between. Per the germline V gene, CDR1 is SGHRS and CDR2 is YFSETQ. The CDR3 bases are TGCGCCAGCGGGGCAGACTCTGGAAACACCATATATTTT. Protein: CASGADSGNTIYF.

This clone was counted between two and nine times. This chain joins TRBV19 and TRBJ2-1; a possible D gene is TRBD2 (6 bases). The CDR3 spans 16 residues. V dropped 5 bases and J dropped 5 bases, with 19 bases sitting between them. Germline V gene sequence: CDR1 LNHDA, CDR2 SQIVND (reference sequence). The CDR3 sequence: CASSPLGRGANNEQFF. The CDR3, as DNA: TGTGCCAGTAGTCCACTAGGGCGGGGCGCGAACAATGAGCAGTTCTTC.

This clone has only a few counts. The rearrangement links TRBV27 to TRBJ1-1, with 7 bases matching TRBD1. Germline CDR1 MNHEY, CDR2 SMNVEV (reference sequence). This CDR3 contains 15 residues. Germline trimming cut 7 bases from V and 0 bases from J; bases unmatched to any gene: 8. CDR3: CASTRGGAMNTEAFF. The CDR3 DNA sequence: TGTGCCAGCACCCGAGGGGGCGCTATGAACACTGAAGCTTTCTTT.

This clone was recorded a few times. The chain combines TRBV15 with TRBJ2-3; 8 nucleotides agree with TRBD2. Germline CDR1 LNHNV, CDR2 YYDKDF (reference sequence). V gave up 0 bases and J gave up 5 bases; unmatched junction bases: 7. This CDR3 has 16 amino acids. CDR3 nucleotides: TGTGCCACCAGCAGAGATCTACGGGCGGGAGGAGATACGCAGTATTTT. Protein sequence: CATSRDLRAGGDTQYF.

CDR3: CASSLERHSGNTIYF. The DNA of the CDR3 is TGCGCCAGCAGCTTGGAACGACACTCTGGAAACACCATATATTTT. The chain couples TRBV5-1 to TRBJ1-3, with D hard to call. V lost 0 bases to trimming and J lost 0 bases, with 7 bases between them. The germline CDR1 and CDR2 sequences are SGHRS and YFSETQ. The CDR3 runs to 15 residues. Based on the CDR3 plus reference TRBV5-1 and TRBJ1-3, the full variable domain is KAGVTQTPRYLIKTRGQQVTLSCSPISGHRSVSWYQQTPGQGLQFLFEYFSETQRNKGNFPGRFSGRQFSNSRSEMNVSTLELGDSALYLCASSLERHSGNTIYFGEGSWLTVV.

This clone was detected only a few times. The chain links TRBV28 to TRBJ1-3; D unresolved. The CDR3 sequence is 16 residues long. Germline lookup yields CDR1 MDHEN and CDR2 SYDVKM. Trimming pared 0 bases from V and 0 bases from J, leaving 9 bases between. The CDR3 sequence: CASSLWSGSSGNTIYF. In DNA, the CDR3 is TGTGCCAGCAGTTTATGGTCGGGGAGCTCTGGAAACACCATATATTTT.

The gene calls are TRBV9 and TRBJ1-2; 8 bases fit TRBD1. Per the germline V gene, CDR1 is SGDLS and CDR2 is YYNGEE. CDR3 length equals 15 residues. V gave up 4 bases and J gave up 2 bases; unmatched junction bases: 7. CDR3 sequence reads: CASSSRTGKNYGYTF. The CDR3 DNA follows: TGTGCCAGCAGCTCCCGGACAGGGAAGAACTATGGCTACACCTTC.

V usage is TRBV28 and J usage is TRBJ1-2, with 7 bases lining up with TRBD1. The germline V gene has CDR1 MDHEN and CDR2 SYDVKM. J lost 13 bases, V lost 1 base, and 6 bases had no gene match. There are 12 residues in the CDR3. The CDR3 DNA sequence: TGTGCCAGCAGTTTATCAGACAGGGAGAGCACCTTC. It codes for CASSLSDRESTF.

This sequence joins TRBV27 and TRBJ1-2; D remains unclear. Trimming stripped 8 bases from V and 3 bases from J, with 10 bases between. CDR1 and CDR2 from the germline V gene are MNHEY and SMNVEV (reference sequence). The CDR3 length is 12 residues. The chain's CDR3 is CASWTGDYGYTF. CDR3 nucleotides: TGTGCCAGCTGGACCGGGGACTATGGCTACACCTTC.

The genes are TRBV5-8 and TRBJ1-5; D gene ambiguous. Germline V gives CDR1 SGHTS, CDR2 YDEGEE. The CDR3 totals 15 residues. V dropped 4 bases and J dropped 2 bases, with 13 bases sitting between them. This CDR3 is CASSRSDIGNQPQHF. CDR3 coding DNA: TGTGCCAGCAGCCGATCCGACATCGGCAATCAGCCCCAGCATTTT.

The chain carries TRBV6-1 and TRBJ2-7; D remains ambiguous. Trimming removed 5 bases at V and 3 bases at J, with 14 bases between. The germline V gene encodes CDR1 MNHNS and CDR2 SASEGT. This CDR3 is built from 14 residues. In nucleotides, the CDR3 is TGTGCCAGCAGTACGCGGTCCCCTGGCTACGAGCAGTACTTC. Amino acid sequence: CASSTRSPGYEQYF.

The genes are TRBV29-1 and TRBJ2-2; no firm D call. The length of the CDR3 is 13 residues. The V gene's germline CDR1 is SQVTM and CDR2 ANQGSEA. The V gene lost 3 bases and the J gene lost 1 base, with 6 bases spanning the gap. CDR3 sequence (DNA): TGCAGCGTTGATCCGGGGAACACCGGGGAGCTGTTTTTT. Its protein product is CSVDPGNTGELFF.

This clone was observed once. The rearrangement uses TRBV10-1 and TRBJ2-2, with TRBD2 identical over 10 bases. Germline V CDR1 and CDR2: WNHNN, SYGVQD (reference sequence). This CDR3 region has 16 residues. V was clipped by 4 bases and J by 3 bases; unmatched bases: 5. The CDR3 reads CASSGGSGGYTGELFF. As DNA, the CDR3 is TGCGCCAGCAGTGGAGGTAGCGGGGGGTACACCGGGGAGCTGTTTTTT.

This chain connects TRBV10-3 to TRBJ1-2; tentatively, D is TRBD1 (5 bases). The germline CDR1 and CDR2 sequences are ENHRY and SYGVKD. The CDR3 consists of 10 residues. The ends were cut back, 10 bases at V and 8 bases at J, with 11 bases in the middle. The DNA of the CDR3 is TGTGCCACTGGGGGGGAAGGCTACACCTTC. Amino acid sequence: CATGGEGYTF.

This clone was counted only a few times. The junction departs from the called germline gene at one end, perhaps through a read error. The V call is TRBV7-9, the J call TRBJ2-2; 7 bases map to TRBD1. The germline V gene has CDR1 SEHNR and CDR2 FQNEAQ (reference sequence). This CDR3 is 16 amino acids long. In DNA form, the CDR3 reads TGTTCCAGCAGCTTACGCTCCGGGACAGACACCGGGGAGCTGTTTTTT. Protein product: CSSSLRSGTDTGELFF. The complete variable domain, with remaining parts taken from reference TRBV7-9 and TRBJ2-2, reads DTGVSQNPRHKITKRGQNVTFRCDPISEHNRLYWYRQTLGQGPEFLTYFQNEAQLEKSRLLSDRFSAERPKGSFSTLEIQRTEQGDSAMYLCSSSLRSGTDTGELFFGEGSRLTVL.

CDR3: CASSQEGWRAPRLDEQYF. For the CDR3, the DNA is TGTGCCAGCAGCCAAGAGGGCTGGCGTGCGCCCCGATTGGACGAGCAGTACTTC. This chain links TRBV14 with TRBJ2-7; D is unclear. The V gene's germline CDR1 is SGHDN and CDR2 FVKESK. Trimming left V 0 bases short and J 5 bases short, with 23 bases between. This CDR3 spans 18 amino acids.

This clone was picked up a small number of times. The chain carries TRBV9 and TRBJ2-3; 9 bases match TRBD2. Per germline, CDR1 SGDLS and CDR2 YYNGEE. CDR3 length: 16 amino acids. V was clipped by 0 bases and J by 4 bases; unmatched bases: 6. CDR3 region: CASSVAGGGASDTQYF. The CDR3 region has the DNA TGTGCCAGCAGCGTAGCGGGCGGGGGGGCCTCAGATACGCAGTATTTT.

The chain is built from TRBV28 and TRBJ1-5; 9 nucleotides line up with TRBD1. There are 13 residues in the CDR3. The germline CDR1 and CDR2 sequences are MDHEN and SYDVKM. V lost 5 bases to trimming and J lost 14 bases; unmatched junction nucleotides: 10. The DNA of the CDR3 is TGTGCCAGCAGTATACCGGGACAGGGCCACGAGCATTTT. Residues: CASSIPGQGHEHF.

The V and J genes are TRBV5-1 and TRBJ2-5; D is perhaps TRBD1 (5 bases). The end of the DNA fits TRBJ2-7 better, so the J call may be wrong. This CDR3 is built from 14 residues. The V gene's germline CDR1 is SGHRS and CDR2 YFSETQ. The CDR3 sequence is CASSFGQKAYEQYF. For the CDR3, the DNA is TGCGCCAGCAGCTTTGGACAAAAGGCCTACGAGCAGTACTTC.

This clone has a handful of counts. The V call is TRBV29-1, the J call TRBJ1-2; weak D call: TRBD1 (5 bases). V was clipped by 3 bases and J by 5 bases, with 13 bases between them. Germline CDR1 and CDR2: SQVTM and ANQGSEA. This CDR3 is 13 amino acids long. In nucleotides, the CDR3 is TGCAGCGTTGATGCCAGGGAGGTGTATGGCTACACCTTC. It is translated as CSVDAREVYGYTF.

CDR3 residues: CASSKTGGHYEQYF. The DNA of the CDR3 is TGTGCCAGCAGCAAGACAGGGGGCCACTACGAGCAGTACTTC. The V gene is TRBV27, the J gene TRBJ2-7; 10 nucleotides agree with TRBD1. Germline values: CDR1 MNHEY, CDR2 SMNVEV (reference sequence). With V trimmed by 6 bases and J by 3 bases, 5 bases remained unmatched. The CDR3 is made up of 14 amino acids.